The rows below give T cell receptor beta chains drawn from one sample of a study of T cell responses to AZD1222 COVID-19 vaccine. Sequenced by immunoSEQ multiplex PCR; TCRdb stores in-frame clones only, minus some. The repertoire has tens of thousands of clones, roughly 90% of them found once; the top ten carry less than 4%. The sequencing used peripheral blood, collected 28 days after the second AZD1222 dose. Source of these receptors: an adult who received the AZD1222 COVID-19 vaccine. The CDR3 runs from the conserved cysteine through the conserved F or W. A D gene is named only where the DNA matches it firmly. Not every row has a clone size; where given, it reads once, few, many or a size class.

clone size	D gene	V gene	J gene	CDR3 protein	CDR3 DNA
once	.	TRBV12-5	TRBJ2-1	CASGLTGNEQFF	TGTGCTAGTGGTTTGACTGGAAATGAGCAGTTCTTC
.	.	TRBV30	TRBJ1-2	CAWSPGRWYGYTF	TGTGCCTGGAGTCCGGGTAGGTGGTATGGCTACACCTTC
once	.	TRBV18	TRBJ1-2	CASSPQELSYGYTF	TGTGCCAGCTCACCGCAGGAACTCAGTTATGGCTACACCTTC
.	.	TRBV11-3	TRBJ2-7	CASSPGRRGAFPYEQYF	TGTGCCAGCAGCCCCGGGAGGAGGGGGGCTTTTCCCTACGAGCAGTACTTC
.	.	TRBV27	TRBJ1-4	CASSPRQRVMFF	TGTGCCAGCAGTCCCCGTCAGAGGGTGATGTTTTTT
once	.	TRBV19	TRBJ2-1	CASSISWVPYNEQFF	TGTGCCAGTAGTATAAGCTGGGTTCCCTACAATGAGCAGTTCTTC
.	.	TRBV7-8	TRBJ1-2	CASSFGSEGFGYTF	TGTGCCAGCAGCTTTGGTTCAGAAGGTTTTGGCTACACCTTC
.	.	TRBV19	TRBJ1-2	CASTNAPANGYTF	TGTGCCAGTACAAACGCCCCAGCAAATGGCTACACCTTC
medium-sized	TRBD2	TRBV15	TRBJ2-6	CATSSPTSGGEGANVLTF	TGTGCCACCAGCAGTCCCACTAGCGGGGGAGAAGGGGCCAACGTCCTGACTTTC
.	TRBD1	TRBV28	TRBJ1-4	CASSQIRGTEKLFF	TGTGCCAGCAGTCAGATCAGGGGGACCGAAAAACTGTTTTTT
.	TRBD1	TRBV19	TRBJ1-2	CASSIEGTGFGCTF	TGTGCCAGTAGTATAGAGGGGACAGGGTTTGGCTGCACCTTC
once	.	TRBV27	TRBJ1-2	CASSLSYRDHGYTF	TGTGCCAGCAGTTTATCGTACAGGGACCATGGCTACACCTTC
.	TRBD1	TRBV10-3	TRBJ1-2	CAISKGQATYGYTF	TGTGCCATCAGTAAAGGACAGGCCACCTATGGCTACACCTTC
.	.	TRBV12-3/TRBV12-4	TRBJ1-1	CASSSSDSVLAFF	TGTGCCAGCAGTTCGAGTGACAGTGTCCTTGCTTTCTTT
.	.	TRBV5-1	TRBJ2-3	CASSPDTDTQYF	TGCGCCAGCAGCCCAGACACAGATACGCAGTATTTT
once	.	TRBV6-5	TRBJ2-1	CASSPGLSYNEQFF	TGTGCCAGCAGCCCGGGGCTCTCCTACAATGAGCAGTTCTTC